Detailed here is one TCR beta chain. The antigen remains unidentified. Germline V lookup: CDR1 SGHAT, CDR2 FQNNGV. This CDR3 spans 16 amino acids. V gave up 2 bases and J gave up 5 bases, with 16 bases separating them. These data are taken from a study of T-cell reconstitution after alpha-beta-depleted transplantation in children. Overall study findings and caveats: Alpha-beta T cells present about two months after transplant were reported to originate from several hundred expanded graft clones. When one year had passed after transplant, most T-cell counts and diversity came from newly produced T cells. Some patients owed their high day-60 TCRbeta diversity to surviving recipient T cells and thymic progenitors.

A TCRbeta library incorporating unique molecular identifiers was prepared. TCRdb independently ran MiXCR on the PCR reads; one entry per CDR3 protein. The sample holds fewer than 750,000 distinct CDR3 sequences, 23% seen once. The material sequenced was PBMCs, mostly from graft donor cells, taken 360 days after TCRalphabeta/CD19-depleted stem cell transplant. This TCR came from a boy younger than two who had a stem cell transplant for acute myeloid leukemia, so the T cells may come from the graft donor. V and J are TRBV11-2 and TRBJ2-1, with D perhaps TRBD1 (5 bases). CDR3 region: CASSLPLQIGDNEQFF. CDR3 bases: TGTGCCAGCAGCTTACCGCTACAAATAGGGGACAATGAGCAGTTCTTC.